This T cell receptor beta chain was recorded in a study of Ad26.COV2.S vaccination and SARS-CoV-2 variants. Regarding the study as a whole: Placebo recipients had lower spike-specific TCR breadth than vaccine recipients.

Repertoires were generated with immunoSEQ multiplex PCR, while TCRdb's copy carries only in-frame clones and drops some. This sample has over 350,000 clones, with 75% to 90% found just once. Germline lookup yields CDR1 SGHVS and CDR2 FQNEAQ. The CDR3 has 13 amino acids. V lost 5 bases to trimming and J lost 6 bases, with 12 bases between them. The treatment is: some 19 received Ad26.COV2.S at low or high dose, single or two shots; about 5 received placebo; per-sample allocation not given. The study sampled participants on day 63 after the first vaccine or placebo injection. With regard to this clone: As yet, its antigen is unknown. Other nucleotide sequences in the sample specify the same CDR3.

The sequencing here drew on peripheral blood, taken in a trial of Ad26.COV2.S vaccine versus placebo. The chain recombines TRBV7-8 with TRBJ2-3; perhaps D is TRBD1 or TRBD2 (5 bases each). The receptor comes from a person aged 18-60 years who received the Ad26.COV2.S COVID-19 vaccine or a placebo. The CDR3 DNA reads as TGTGCCAGCAGCCGGGACCTACTGGATACGCAGTATTTT. Translating it yields CASSRDLLDTQYF.